This is a list of T cell receptor beta chains from one sample in a study of identifying expanded T cells in peripheral blood. TCRdb keeps only in-frame clones here, not all; method: immunoSEQ multiplex PCR. The sample yields around 95,000 clones, roughly 88% seen once. Sequencing input: blood. These receptors all come from a person aged 18 to 75 in good health. CDR3s leave out the opening cysteine and the closing phenylalanine or tryptophan.

>TRBV6-1|TRBJ1-6
ASRTGKDNSPLH
>TRBV9|TRBJ2-1
ASSVGGQGIEGQF
>TRBV5-1|TRBJ1-1
ASTDGQGSPAF
>TRBV7-9|TRBJ2-1
ASSLGTEYNEQF
>TRBV5-5|TRBJ2-1
ASSLDQATYNEQF
>TRBV5-4|TRBJ2-3
ASSLLETSTDTQY
>TRBV19|TRBJ1-5
ASSSHSNQPQH
>TRBV21-1|TRBJ1-5
ASRRRNNQPQH
>TRBV7-8|TRBJ1-2
ASSSRRGSGGYT
>TRBV6-5|TRBJ2-7
ASSYSMGASSYEQY
>TRBV29-1|TRBJ1-2
SVGRAAGYGYT
>TRBV7-9|TRBJ2-7
ASSSDRGGYEQY
>TRBV13|TRBJ1-2
ASSPRTGNYGYT
>TRBV2|TRBJ1-1
ASSEQAPQTSEAF
>TRBV7-9|TRBJ2-1
ASSASWDRVYNEQF
>TRBV4-2|TRBJ1-6
ASSQDWIGGLKPYNSPLH
>TRBV7-9|TRBJ1-1
ASSLGQVNTEAF
>TRBV12-5|TRBJ1-2
ASGLGGGDYGYT
>TRBV11-1|TRBJ2-3
ASSSKREGPDTQY
>TRBV5-1|TRBJ2-7
ASSLGGQIYEQY
>TRBV2|TRBJ1-3
ASGINSGNTIY
>TRBV6-5|TRBJ1-4
ASSLAYRETNEKLF
>TRBV6-1|TRBJ1-2
ASRIEHSIGGYT
>TRBV7-9|TRBJ1-1
ASDRGFMNTEAF
>TRBV21-1|TRBJ2-2
ASSNSGGPNTGELF
>TRBV7-9|TRBJ1-1
ASSLAYAEAF
>TRBV5-1|TRBJ2-7
AAPNRASLYEQY